This T cell receptor (beta chain) was sequenced for a study of T cell responses to AZD1222 COVID-19 vaccine. Worth noting for this clone: Its antigen is as yet unknown.

Germline trimming cut 6 bases from V and 7 bases from J; bases unmatched to any gene: 10. The V gene's germline CDR1 is SGHVS and CDR2 FQNEAQ. CDR3 length: 15 residues. Produced via immunoSEQ multiplex PCR; TCRdb's table is partial and in-frame only. The sample includes around 170,000 clones, approximately 90% of them seen just once. Overall study results and limits: Nearly half of the spike-specific TCRs reportedly recognize variant regions that carry no mutations. Most donors were white British, females outnumbered males, and clonal diversity was possibly underestimated. Among vaccine-associated CD4 TCRs, coverage spanned spike, with dominance at 160-218 and 743-854.

Material: peripheral blood, obtained on day 0 of AZD1222 vaccination. V is TRBV7-8 and J is TRBJ2-1, with 9 bases identical to TRBD1. The receptor was derived from an adult in good health. As DNA, the CDR3 is TGTGCCAGCAGTTCTTTACGTGACAGGGGGAATGAGCAGTTCTTC. It yields the protein CASSSLRDRGNEQFF. Full variable domain (missing parts from reference TRBV7-8 and TRBJ2-1): GAGVSQSPRYKVAKRGQDVALRCDPISGHVSLFWYQQALGQGPEFLTYFQNEAQLDKSGLPSDRFFAERPEGSVSTLKIQRTQQEDSAVYLCASSSLRDRGNEQFFGPGTRLTVL.